The T cell receptor (beta chain) under discussion was sequenced for a study of beta chain features in type 1 diabetes. The authors reverse transcribed all of the isolated RNA, so sequencing captured expressed TCRB transcripts. Measured with immunoSEQ multiplex PCR; TCRdb has only the in-frame clones, and not every one. The sample includes hundreds of thousands of clones, roughly a sixth of them seen just once. The CDR3 length is 14 residues. V was trimmed by 1 base and J by 5 bases, leaving 11 bases between them. Germline V gene sequence: CDR1 SGHNT, CDR2 YYREEE (reference sequence). Sampling consisted of one heparinised blood draw per donor, averaging roughly 0.12 L.

What was sequenced was naive CD4+ T cells from blood. This chain uses TRBV5-4 with TRBJ2-3; a possible D gene is TRBD2 (7 bases). The TCR sequence derives from a man aged 18 to 29 in good health. The CDR3 here is CASSLWGGRDTQYF. The CDR3 DNA sequence: TGTGCCAGCAGCTTGTGGGGGGGCAGAGATACGCAGTATTTT.